This TCR beta chain was found in a study of T cells after yellow fever vaccination. Study-wide points: The secondary response was weaker but peaked faster, day 5 versus 15. Most primary-vaccination clones recurred post-booster (around 97% CD4, 88% CD8). High-abundance clonotypes from the bulk population could contaminate FACS-sorted repertoires.

A universal primer site and UMIs were added as TCR cDNA was made by 5'RACE template switching. In TCRdb, the 5' RACE reads were re-called with MiXCR into one record per CDR3 protein. The sample records roughly 170,000 distinct CDR3 sequences, 9.3% being singletons. This clonotype turned up a few times. Its antigen is as yet unknown. The material sequenced was CD8+ T cells sorted from PBMCs, taken 45 days after the yellow fever booster vaccination. The TCR sequence derives from a man aged 18 to 29 who received the YFV17D yellow fever vaccine.

The CDR3 bases are TGCGCCAGCAGCCAAGAAGAGAGGACAGGGAACACCGGGGAGCTGTTTTTT. Translation gives CASSQEERTGNTGELFF. The chain links TRBV4-3 to TRBJ2-2; 7 nucleotides align to TRBD1. The trim removed 0 bases at V and 1 base at J, leaving 5 bases unmatched. The CDR3 is 17 amino acids. The germline gives CDR1 LGHNA, CDR2 YSLEER.